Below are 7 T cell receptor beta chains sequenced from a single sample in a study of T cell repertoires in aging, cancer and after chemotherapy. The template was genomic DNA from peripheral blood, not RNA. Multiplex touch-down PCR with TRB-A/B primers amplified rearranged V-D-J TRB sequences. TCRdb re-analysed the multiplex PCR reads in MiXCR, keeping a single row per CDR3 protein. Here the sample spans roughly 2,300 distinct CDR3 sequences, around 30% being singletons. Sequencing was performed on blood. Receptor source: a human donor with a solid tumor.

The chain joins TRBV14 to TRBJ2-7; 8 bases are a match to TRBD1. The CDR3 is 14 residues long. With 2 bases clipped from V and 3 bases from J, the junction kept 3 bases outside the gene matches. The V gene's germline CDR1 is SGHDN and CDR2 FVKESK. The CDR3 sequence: CASSQRTGRYEQYF. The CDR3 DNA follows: TGTGCCAGCAGCCAACGGACAGGGCGCTACGAGCAGTACTTC. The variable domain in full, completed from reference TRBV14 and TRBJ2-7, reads EAGVTQFPSHSVIEKGQTVTLRCDPISGHDNLYWYRRVMGKEIKFLLHFVKESKQDESGMPNNRFLAERTGGTYSTLKVQPAELEDSGVYFCASSQRTGRYEQYFGPGTRLTVT.

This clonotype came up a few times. This CDR3 is CASSYKGGGYSGANVLTF. In nucleotides, the CDR3 is TGTGCCAGCAGTTACAAGGGGGGTGGATACTCTGGGGCCAACGTCCTGACTTTC. The chain links TRBV6-6 to TRBJ2-6, with D possibly called TRBD1 or TRBD2 (6 bases each). The V gene lost 2 bases and the J gene lost 0 bases, with 14 bases spanning the gap. The CDR3 loop spans 18 amino acids. Per germline, CDR1 MNHNY and CDR2 SVGAGI (reference sequence).

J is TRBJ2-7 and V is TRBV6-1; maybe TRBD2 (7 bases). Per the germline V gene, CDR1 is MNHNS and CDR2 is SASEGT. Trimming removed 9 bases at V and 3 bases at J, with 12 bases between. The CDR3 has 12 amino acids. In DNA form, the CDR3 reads TGTGCCAGTGGGAGGGGGGTCTACGAGCAGTACTTC. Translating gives CASGRGVYEQYF.

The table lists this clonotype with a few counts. This CDR3 is CASSHIQGAGNTIYF. Here the CDR3 DNA reads TGTGCCAGCAGCCACATACAGGGGGCAGGAAACACCATATATTTT. The rearrangement joins TRBV7-2 to TRBJ1-3; TRBD1 aligns across 9 bases. Germline values: CDR1 SGHTA, CDR2 FQGNSA. V lost 5 bases, J lost 4 bases, and 6 bases stayed unmatched. The CDR3 has 15 residues.

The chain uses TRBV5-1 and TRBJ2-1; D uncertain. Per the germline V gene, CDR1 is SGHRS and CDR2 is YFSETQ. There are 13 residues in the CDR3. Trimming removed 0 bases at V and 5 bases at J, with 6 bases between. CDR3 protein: CASSLVQNNEQFF. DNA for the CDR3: TGCGCCAGCAGCTTGGTCCAGAACAATGAGCAGTTCTTC. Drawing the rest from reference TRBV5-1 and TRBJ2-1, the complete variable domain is KAGVTQTPRYLIKTRGQQVTLSCSPISGHRSVSWYQQTPGQGLQFLFEYFSETQRNKGNFPGRFSGRQFSNSRSEMNVSTLELGDSALYLCASSLVQNNEQFFGPGTRLTVL.

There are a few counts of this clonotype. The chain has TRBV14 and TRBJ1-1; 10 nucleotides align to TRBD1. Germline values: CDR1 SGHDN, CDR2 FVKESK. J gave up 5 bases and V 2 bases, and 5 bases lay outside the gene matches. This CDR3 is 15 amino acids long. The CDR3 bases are TGTGCCAGCAGCCAACTTGGGACAGGGGAGACTGAAGCTTTCTTT. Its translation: CASSQLGTGETEAFF. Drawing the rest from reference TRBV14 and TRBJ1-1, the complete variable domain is EAGVTQFPSHSVIEKGQTVTLRCDPISGHDNLYWYRRVMGKEIKFLLHFVKESKQDESGMPNNRFLAERTGGTYSTLKVQPAELEDSGVYFCASSQLGTGETEAFFGQGTRLTVV.

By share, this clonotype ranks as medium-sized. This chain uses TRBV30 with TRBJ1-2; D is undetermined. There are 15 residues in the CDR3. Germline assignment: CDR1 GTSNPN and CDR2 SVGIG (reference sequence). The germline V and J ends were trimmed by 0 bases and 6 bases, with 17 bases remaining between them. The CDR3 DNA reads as TGTGCCTGGAGTGTCCAGATTCTTAATGGGAATGGCTACACCTTC. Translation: CAWSVQILNGNGYTF. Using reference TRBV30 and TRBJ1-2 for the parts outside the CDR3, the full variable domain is SQTIHQWPATLVQPVGSPLSLECTVEGTSNPNLYWYRQAAGRGLQLLFYSVGIGQISSEVPQNLSASRPQDRQFILSSKKLLLSDSGFYLCAWSVQILNGNGYTFGSGTRLTVV.